This TCR beta chain was found in a study of cytomegalovirus exposure and HLA in healthy donors. The assay was immunoSEQ multiplex PCR, and TCRdb's table has in-frame clones only and misses some. Altogether more than 200,000 clones are present, about 90% being singletons, with the ten largest covering more than 10%. The TCR comes from a man younger than 30 in good health and CMV-seropositive. The sequencing sample was made of PBMCs.

The CDR3 reads CASSTQLAGVSEQYF. The CDR3 DNA is TGTGCCAGCAGTACGCAACTAGCGGGAGTTTCCGAGCAGTACTTC. The chain links TRBV28 to TRBJ2-7; TRBD2 matches at 11 bases. V trimming: 5 bases; J trimming: 6 bases; junction bases outside the gene matches: 9. Germline assignment: CDR1 MDHEN and CDR2 SYDVKM. The CDR3 loop spans 15 amino acids.